Following are 12 T cell receptor beta chains from one sample sequenced in a study of blood T cell repertoires in COVID-19. TCRdb's table, derived via immunoSEQ multiplex PCR, lists solely in-frame clones and lacks some. The sample records 300,000 or so clones, 70% to 90% being singletons. Sequencing was carried out using peripheral blood. The receptors were gathered from a woman between 45 and 65 years old who had recovered from COVID-19.

The CDR3 sequence: CASSDASREGRLQNQPQHF. In DNA form, the CDR3 reads TGTGCCAGCAGTGACGCCTCGAGGGAGGGCAGGTTACAAAATCAGCCCCAGCATTTT. V is TRBV6-4 and J is TRBJ1-5; D remains ambiguous. The CDR3 has 19 amino acids. V lost 2 bases to trimming and J lost 4 bases, with 24 bases between them. Germline assignment: CDR1 MRHNA and CDR2 SNTAGT.

The chain's CDR3 is CASSPATGTNEKLFF. The CDR3 DNA sequence: TGTGCCAGCTCACCCGCAACAGGGACTAATGAAAAACTGTTTTTT. This chain connects TRBV18 to TRBJ1-4, with D possibly being TRBD1 (6 bases). V was pared by 3 bases and J by 2 bases, with 10 bases between. The CDR3 spans 15 residues. The V gene's germline CDR1 is KGHSH and CDR2 LQKENI. Using reference TRBV18 and TRBJ1-4 for the parts outside the CDR3, the full variable domain is NAGVMQNPRHLVRRRGQEARLRCSPMKGHSHVYWYRQLPEEGLKFMVYLQKENIIDESGMPKERFSAEFPKEGPSILRIQQVVRGDSAAYFCASSPATGTNEKLFFGSGTQLSVL.

V is TRBV24-1 and J is TRBJ2-3; TRBD2 aligns across 8 bases. The ends lost 10 bases at V and 5 bases at J; junction bases unmatched: 1. The CDR3 sequence is 11 residues long. The germline gives CDR1 KGHDR, CDR2 SFDVKD. Written as DNA, the CDR3 is TGTGCCACAACTAGCGGAGATACGCAGTATTTT. This encodes CATTSGDTQYF.

The chain uses TRBV28 and TRBJ1-5, with a tentative D call TRBD1 (6 bases). Germline lookup yields CDR1 MDHEN and CDR2 SYDVKM. The germline V and J ends were trimmed by 5 bases and 4 bases, with 15 bases remaining between them. The CDR3 has 15 residues. The CDR3 is CASSLKGGRNQPQHF. In nucleotides, the CDR3 is TGTGCCAGCAGTCTAAAGGGGGGGAGGAATCAGCCCCAGCATTTT. The whole variable domain, filled in from reference TRBV28 and TRBJ1-5, reads DVKVTQSSRYLVKRTGEKVFLECVQDMDHENMFWYRQDPGLGLRLIYFSYDVKMKEKGDIPEGYSVSREKKERFSLILESASTNQTSMYLCASSLKGGRNQPQHFGDGTRLSIL.

This clone has a handful of counts. The chain carries TRBV2 and TRBJ1-5, with a possible D match to TRBD1 (5 bases). Per the germline V gene, CDR1 is SNHLY and CDR2 is FYNNEI. Trimming took off 7 bases at V and 0 bases at J, with 16 bases between the two ends. The CDR3 totals 16 residues. Here the CDR3 DNA reads TGTGCCAGCACCAGGGAAGGGGTCTATAGCAATCAGCCCCAGCATTTT. As protein: CASTREGVYSNQPQHF. Filled out from reference TRBV2 and TRBJ1-5, the complete variable domain reads EPEVTQTPSHQVTQMGQEVILRCVPISNHLYFYWYRQILGQKVEFLVSFYNNEISEKSEIFDDQFSVERPDGSNFTLKIRSTKLEDSAMYFCASTREGVYSNQPQHFGDGTRLSIL.

The CDR3 bases are TGTGCCAGCAGTTTATCGTGGACAGGGGAAGAGCCCCAGCATTTT. It yields the protein CASSLSWTGEEPQHF. The chain is built from TRBV27 and TRBJ1-5; 9 nucleotides match TRBD1. CDR1 is MNHEY and CDR2 is SMNVEV in the germline V gene (reference sequence). The CDR3 consists of 15 residues. Losses at the gene ends were 0 bases for V and 8 bases for J; bases not matched to a gene: 5.

The chain joins TRBV6-2 or TRBV6-3 to TRBJ2-7; weak D call: TRBD1 (5 bases). The ends were cut back, 0 bases at V and 3 bases at J, with 6 bases in the middle. The CDR3 has 13 residues. Germline V CDR1 and CDR2: MNHEY, SVGEGT. CDR3 sequence (DNA): TGTGCCAGCAGTTACTCGGACATCTACGAGCAGTACTTC. Residues: CASSYSDIYEQYF.

V is TRBV6-6 and J is TRBJ1-4; D call uncertain. Germline V CDR1 and CDR2: MNHNY, SVGAGI (reference sequence). This CDR3 has 14 amino acids. Trimming shortened V by 2 bases and J by 6 bases, and 10 bases separated the two germline ends. Written as DNA, the CDR3 is TGTGCCAGCAGTTACGCAGGATTTGATGAAAAACTGTTTTTT. The encoded protein is CASSYAGFDEKLFF.

The chain joins TRBV6-6 to TRBJ2-3, with D tentatively TRBD2 (5 bases). There are 16 residues in the CDR3. The V and J ends lost 2 bases and 0 bases respectively, with 12 bases between them. CDR1 MNHNY and CDR2 SVGAGI come from the germline V gene (reference sequence). The DNA of the CDR3 is TGTGCCAGCAGTTACGTCCGGGGTGCGAGCACAGATACGCAGTATTTT. Its translation is CASSYVRGASTDTQYF.

The chain couples TRBV4-2 to TRBJ2-7; maybe TRBD2 (6 bases). Looked up from germline, CDR1 is LGHNA and CDR2 is YNFKEQ. Trimming shortened V by 0 bases and J by 4 bases, and 16 bases separated the two germline ends. The CDR3 is made up of 16 amino acids. CDR3 in DNA: TGTGCCAGCAGCCAAGATGGGTGGCTAGCGAGTTACGAGCAGTACTTC. This codes for CASSQDGWLASYEQYF.

The rearrangement uses TRBV5-4 and TRBJ2-3, with D tentatively TRBD1 (6 bases). Trimming left V 4 bases short and J 2 bases short, with 11 bases between. The CDR3 has 14 amino acids. Per the germline V gene, CDR1 is SGHNT and CDR2 is YYREEE (reference sequence). The CDR3 region has the DNA TGTGCCAGCAGCCCACCAGGGGTCACAGATACGCAGTATTTT. Translated: CASSPPGVTDTQYF.

V usage is TRBV9 and J usage is TRBJ2-5, with D perhaps matching TRBD1 (6 bases). This CDR3 comprises 16 residues. Germline V gives CDR1 SGDLS, CDR2 YYNGEE. V was clipped by 0 bases and J by 3 bases, with 15 bases between them. The CDR3 spells CASSVEGRGAEETQYF. In DNA, the CDR3 is TGTGCCAGCAGCGTAGAAGGCAGGGGAGCGGAAGAGACCCAGTACTTC.